Below, 26 T cell receptor beta chains from the same sample are listed, as sequenced in a study of blood T cells in healthy people across ages. Next came a second PCR, run for about 7 to 12 cycles, which used a sample-barcoded 5' primer along with a J-beta primer mix. MiXCR, applied by TCRdb to the 5' RACE reads, yields one record per CDR3 protein. The sample lists over a million distinct CDR3 sequences, 35% to 50% occurring once. Sequenced: blood. The receptor set was obtained from a woman aged 55-70 years in good health.

In this sample, this clonotype turned up a few times. This chain joins TRBV14 and TRBJ1-2; D is ambiguous. The V gene's germline CDR1 is SGHDN and CDR2 FVKESK. Between the trimmed V and J ends, which lost 4 bases and 13 bases, there was a span of 13 bases. This CDR3 has 11 amino acids. CDR3 sequence (DNA): TGTGCCAGCAGCCCTGGCAGTAGTATCACCTTC. Residues: CASSPGSSITF.

This clonotype was seen ten or more times. This chain connects TRBV4-2 to TRBJ2-3; a possible D gene is TRBD2 (5 bases). Trimming took off 0 bases at V and 2 bases at J, with 12 bases between the two ends. Germline V gene lookup returns CDR1 LGHNA and CDR2 YNFKEQ. The length of the CDR3 is 16 residues. The chain's CDR3 is CASSQEVASYTDTQYF. The DNA of the CDR3 is TGTGCCAGCAGCCAAGAGGTAGCGAGTTACACAGATACGCAGTATTTT.

This clonotype was recorded a few times. This chain links TRBV3-1 with TRBJ2-5, with 12 bases that match TRBD2. The DNA matches TRBJ2-7 better at its end, which makes the J call doubtful. This CDR3 has 14 amino acids. Germline V gene data show CDR1 as LGHDT and CDR2 as YNNKEL (reference sequence). The CDR3 bases are TGTGCCAGCAGCGCTAAGACTAGCGGGAGCGAGCAGTACTTC. Its translation is CASSAKTSGSEQYF.

The chain uses TRBV20-1 and TRBJ1-1; 11 bases agree with TRBD1. The CDR3 is 13 amino acids. CDR1 is DFQATT, CDR2 SNEGSKA, per germline (reference sequence). Trimming cost V 5 bases and J 5 bases; bases outside gene matches: 4. DNA of the CDR3: TGCAGTGCTGGACAGGGGGCGTGGACTGAAGCTTTCTTT. Its protein product is CSAGQGAWTEAFF.

This clonotype has just a few counts. This chain links TRBV28 with TRBJ2-1, with 7 bases matching TRBD2. The ends lost 7 bases at V and 2 bases at J; junction bases unmatched: 5. Germline-derived CDR1 and CDR2 are MDHEN and SYDVKM. There are 14 residues in the CDR3. CDR3 in amino acids: CASTEAGTYNEQFF. The CDR3 bases are TGTGCCAGCACCGAAGCGGGAACCTACAATGAGCAGTTCTTC.

This clonotype was recorded at least ten times. The chain uses TRBV10-2 and TRBJ2-5; 12 nucleotides line up with TRBD2. The CDR3 is 18 residues long. V shed 6 bases, J shed 5 bases, and the junction held 16 bases outside the gene matches. The V gene's germline CDR1 is WSHSY and CDR2 SAAADI. The CDR3, as DNA: TGCGCCAGCAGCGAAATAACTCTAGCGGGAGGGCCGGGGGAGACCCAGTACTTC. This sequence encodes CASSEITLAGGPGETQYF.

The chain couples TRBV7-2 to TRBJ2-7; D not certain. Germline V CDR1 and CDR2: SGHTA, FQGNSA. Trimming pared 6 bases from V and 2 bases from J, leaving 11 bases between. This CDR3 has 13 amino acids. DNA for the CDR3: TGTGCCAGCAGACTTACCCTTGCCTACGAGCAGTACTTC. Translated, it gives CASRLTLAYEQYF.

V gene TRBV5-1 combines with J gene TRBJ2-3; no firm D call. Per germline, CDR1 SGHRS and CDR2 YFSETQ. V was shortened by 0 bases and J by 6 bases, with 11 bases between the two germline ends. The CDR3 contains 14 residues. CDR3 nucleotides: TGCGCCAGCAGCTTGGCTCGTCCGGCCGATACGCAGTATTTT. The encoded protein is CASSLARPADTQYF.

This chain links TRBV27 with TRBJ2-3, with no clear D. The CDR3 totals 11 residues. Deletions cut 7 bases from V and 9 bases from J, with 11 bases between. CDR1 and CDR2 from the germline V gene are MNHEY and SMNVEV (reference sequence). CDR3 region: CASISVGTQYF. The CDR3 DNA reads TGTGCCAGCATATCAGTAGGCACGCAGTATTTT.

This clonotype was counted only a few times. The J gene is TRBJ2-7, the V gene TRBV21-1. TRBV21-1 is given as a pseudogene. The length of the CDR3 is 13 residues. The chain's CDR3 is CASSLRLRAEQYF. The CDR3 coding sequence is TGTGCCAGCAGCTTACGGCTGAGAGCCGAGCAGTACTTC.

The chain employs TRBV25-1 and TRBJ2-7, with a tentative D call TRBD2 (6 bases). The ends were cut back, 5 bases at V and 0 bases at J, with 11 bases in the middle. Germline CDR1 is MGHDK and CDR2 is SYGVNS. This CDR3 region has 14 residues. CDR3 coding DNA: TGTGCCAGCAGTAAGGCGGGAAGCTCCTACGAGCAGTACTTC. Translation: CASSKAGSSYEQYF.

J is TRBJ2-1 and V is TRBV7-2; TRBD2 agrees at 12 bases. The CDR3 consists of 14 residues. V trimming: 4 bases; J trimming: 9 bases; junction bases outside the gene matches: 4. Germline assignment: CDR1 SGHTA and CDR2 FQGNSA. The CDR3: CASSSLAGGFEQFF. The CDR3, as DNA: TGTGCCAGCAGCTCCCTAGCGGGAGGGTTTGAGCAGTTCTTC.

This clonotype was counted between two and nine times. This chain uses TRBV20-1 with TRBJ2-3; TRBD2 aligns across 10 bases. CDR3 length equals 16 residues. Germline V gene sequence: CDR1 DFQATT, CDR2 SNEGSKA (reference sequence). V was pared by 0 bases and J by 5 bases, with 8 bases of the junction left unmatched. In DNA form, the CDR3 reads TGCAGTGCTAGAGATTGGCTAGCGGGAGAGGTAGATACGCAGTATTTT. This gives the protein CSARDWLAGEVDTQYF.

The chain joins TRBV5-5 to TRBJ2-5; 10 bases fit TRBD1. The J segment lost 5 bases and the V segment lost 4 bases, leaving 5 bases of the junction unmatched. CDR3 length: 14 amino acids. CDR1 is SGHKS and CDR2 is YYEKEE in the germline V gene (reference sequence). This chain's CDR3 is CASSRPGQGETQYF. As DNA, the CDR3 is TGTGCCAGCAGCCGACCGGGACAGGGGGAGACCCAGTACTTC.

For this clonotype: A junction end diverges from the germline sequence, so it may reflect a read error. V usage is TRBV10-3 and J usage is TRBJ2-7; no reliable D call. In germline, CDR1 is ENHRY, CDR2 SYGVKD. This CDR3 has 13 residues. Written as DNA, the CDR3 is TGTGCCAACAGTGAGTCGCGTCAGCCTGAGCAGTACTTC. It codes for CANSESRQPEQYF.

V gene TRBV6-5 combines with J gene TRBJ2-5, with TRBD2 matching 7 bases. This CDR3 is built from 16 residues. The germline gives CDR1 MNHEY, CDR2 SVGAGI. With 2 bases clipped from V and 5 bases from J, the junction kept 11 bases outside the gene matches. The CDR3 bases are TGTGCCAGCAGTTACGCGGCGGGAGTGCGGGAGGAGACCCAGTACTTC. Amino acids: CASSYAAGVREETQYF.

The rearrangement joins TRBV20-1 to TRBJ2-7; 11 bases map to TRBD2. The CDR3 contains 15 residues. V dropped 2 bases and J dropped 4; count of bases not matched to a gene: 7. CDR1 is DFQATT, CDR2 SNEGSKA, per germline (reference sequence). The CDR3 sequence: CSARHPSGRFYEQYF. The CDR3 nucleotides read TGCAGTGCTAGACACCCTAGCGGGAGGTTTTACGAGCAGTACTTC.

V is TRBV11-2 and J is TRBJ1-2; D gene uncertain. Germline loops: CDR1 SGHAT, CDR2 FQNNGV. The CDR3 consists of 12 residues. Trimming stripped 3 bases from V and 8 bases from J, with 10 bases between. CDR3 bases: TGTGCCAGCAGCTTGGTCGGGCAGGGCTACACCTTC. It encodes CASSLVGQGYTF.

The sample holds many counts of this clonotype. The chain is built from TRBV12-3 or TRBV12-4 and TRBJ2-3; D not certain. The V and J ends lost 6 bases and 2 bases respectively, with 3 bases between them. The CDR3 loop spans 11 amino acids. DNA for the CDR3: TGTGCCAGCAGGACCACAGATACGCAGTATTTT. Amino acid sequence: CASRTTDTQYF.

The rearrangement uses TRBV29-1 and TRBJ2-7, with a tentative D call TRBD1 (5 bases). V was shortened by 3 bases and J by 3 bases, with 12 bases between the two germline ends. Per the germline V gene, CDR1 is SQVTM and CDR2 is ANQGSEA. This CDR3 contains 13 residues. DNA of the CDR3: TGCAGCGTTGACCTAGGGGCTGACTACGAGCAGTACTTC. Its protein is CSVDLGADYEQYF.

A few counts support this clonotype. V gene TRBV12-3 or TRBV12-4 combines with J gene TRBJ1-2; D not certain. V lost 6 bases and J lost 5, with 22 bases in between. The CDR3 has 16 amino acids. The CDR3 loop is CASSPPAGRSVYGYTF. The CDR3 nucleotides read TGTGCCAGCAGCCCCCCGGCAGGAAGGAGTGTTTATGGCTACACCTTC.

In the case of this clonotype: At one end the junction does not follow the germline gene, possibly because of a read error. V gene TRBV7-9 combines with J gene TRBJ2-7; TRBD2 agrees at 11 bases. Germline V gene sequence: CDR1 SEHNR, CDR2 FQNEAQ (reference sequence). The CDR3 length is 15 residues. This CDR3 reads CACSSPSGRHYEQYF. CDR3 sequence (DNA): TGTGCCTGCAGCTCCCCTAGCGGGAGGCACTACGAGCAGTACTTC.

As concerns this clonotype: At one end, the junction sequence differs from germline, possibly due to a read error. The V and J genes are TRBV29-1 and TRBJ2-5, with no clear D. The J call is in doubt because the DNA end fits TRBJ2-7 better. The CDR3 spans 12 residues. The germline V gene has CDR1 SQVTM and CDR2 ANQGSEA. CDR3 protein: CSVFSGSHEQYF. CDR3 in DNA: TGCAGCGTTTTTTCTGGCTCCCACGAGCAGTACTTC.

This clonotype was recorded a few times. This chain joins TRBV29-1 and TRBJ1-6, with TRBD1 matching 8 bases. Germline V lookup: CDR1 SQVTM, CDR2 ANQGSEA. There are 14 residues in the CDR3. The V and J ends lost 6 bases and 9 bases, in that order; junction bases with no gene match: 10. The CDR3: CSVSTGTGGSPLHF. The CDR3 coding sequence is TGCAGCGTCTCCACCGGGACAGGTGGTTCACCCCTCCACTTT.

The chain couples TRBV28 to TRBJ2-1; D gene unclear. Germline-derived CDR1 and CDR2 are MDHEN and SYDVKM. This CDR3 region has 15 residues. Trimming took 4 bases from V and 4 from J, leaving 14 bases between them. The CDR3, as DNA: TGTGCCAGCAGTTCCTCGCAGGCAGTATACAATGAGCAGTTCTTC. Translated, it gives CASSSSQAVYNEQFF.

J is TRBJ1-5 and V is TRBV24-1; D may be TRBD1 (6 bases). Germline V gene sequence: CDR1 KGHDR, CDR2 SFDVKD. This CDR3 has 14 residues. V was shortened by 3 bases and J by 5 bases, with 10 bases between the two germline ends. The CDR3 DNA follows: TGTGCCACCAGTGATGGGGACAATGATCAGCCCCAGCATTTT. Its protein is CATSDGDNDQPQHF.